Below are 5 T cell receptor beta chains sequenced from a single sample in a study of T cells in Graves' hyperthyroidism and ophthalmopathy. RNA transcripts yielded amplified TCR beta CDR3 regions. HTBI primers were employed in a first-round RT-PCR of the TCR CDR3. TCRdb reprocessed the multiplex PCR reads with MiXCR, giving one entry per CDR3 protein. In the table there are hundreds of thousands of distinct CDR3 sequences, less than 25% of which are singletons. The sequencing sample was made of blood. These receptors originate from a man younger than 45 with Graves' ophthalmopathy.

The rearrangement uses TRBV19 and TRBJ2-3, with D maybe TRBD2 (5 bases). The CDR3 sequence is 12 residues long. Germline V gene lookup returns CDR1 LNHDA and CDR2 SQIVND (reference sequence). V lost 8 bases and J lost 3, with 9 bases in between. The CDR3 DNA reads TGTGCCAGTGAGGGAGTGACAGATACGCAGTATTTT. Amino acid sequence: CASEGVTDTQYF. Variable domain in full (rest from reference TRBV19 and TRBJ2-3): DGGITQSPKYLFRKEGQNVTLSCEQNLNHDAMYWYRQDPGQGLRLIYYSQIVNDFQKGDIAEGYSVSREKKESFPLTVTSAQKNPTAFYLCASEGVTDTQYFGPGTRLTVL.

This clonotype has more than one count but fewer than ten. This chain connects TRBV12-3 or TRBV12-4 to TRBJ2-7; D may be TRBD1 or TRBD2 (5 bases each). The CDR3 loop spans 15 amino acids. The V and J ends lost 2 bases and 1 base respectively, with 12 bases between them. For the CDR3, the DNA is TGTGCCAGCAGTTTAAGACAGACTATTTCCTACGAGCAGTACTTC. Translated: CASSLRQTISYEQYF.

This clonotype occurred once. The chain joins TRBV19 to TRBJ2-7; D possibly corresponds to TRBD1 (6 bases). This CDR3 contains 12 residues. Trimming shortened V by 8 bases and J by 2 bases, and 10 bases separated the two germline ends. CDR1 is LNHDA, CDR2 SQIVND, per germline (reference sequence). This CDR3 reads CASGQRPYEQYF. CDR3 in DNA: TGTGCCAGTGGACAGAGACCCTACGAGCAGTACTTC.

CDR3 residues: CASSLFARPNTGELFF. CDR3 sequence (DNA): TGTGCCAGCAGTTTATTCGCCAGACCGAACACCGGGGAGCTGTTTTTT. The chain joins TRBV28 to TRBJ2-2; D ambiguous. Per germline, CDR1 MDHEN and CDR2 SYDVKM. V was shortened by 1 base and J by 0 bases, with 9 bases between the two germline ends. The CDR3 covers 16 residues.

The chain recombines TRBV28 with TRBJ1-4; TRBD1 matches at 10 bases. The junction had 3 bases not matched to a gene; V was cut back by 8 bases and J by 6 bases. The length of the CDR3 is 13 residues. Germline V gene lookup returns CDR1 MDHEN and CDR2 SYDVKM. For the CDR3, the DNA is TGTGCCAGCGGGACAGGGGCGGATGAAAAACTGTTTTTT. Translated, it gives CASGTGADEKLFF.